This TCR beta chain was profiled in a study of cytomegalovirus exposure and HLA in healthy donors (dated by TCRdb to 2016 to 2017). Describing the broader study: In an earlier analysis of under 600 of the donors, 250 to 350 Gb of sequence data and about 110 million unique TCR beta sequences from about 179 million T cells were reported. Of the 300 to 500 genotyped donors, less than 85% were placed in the genetic ancestry cluster associated with self-reported Caucasian donors. About 5 DR-DQ haplotypes were handled as single units for association and clustering, since linkage in the cohort was strong. The later analysis used no new phenotypic data to find candidate immune exposures, relying instead on TCR beta sequences and their occurrence across donors. Donor age, sex, ethnicity and CMV serostatus were compiled alongside the repertoire data. The study aimed to test whether signatures of past pathogen exposure could be identified by cataloging public T cell receptors. A later genetic analysis took genome-wide SNP genotypes for about three fifths of the 666 donors and used that subset as a discovery cohort. The number of typed donors differed by locus: about 620-630 for A, B, C, DRB1 and DQB1; 500 to 550 for DQA1; around 610 for DPA1; and about 450 for DPB1. In addition to the first cohort of around 670 subjects, a separate validation cohort of over 90 different subjects was used. HLA typing included class I and class II loci at four-digit resolution. All discovery cohort repertoires had been generated on a single sequencing platform. The study used immunosequencing to profile the T cell repertoires of about 670 subjects and linked those repertoires to cytomegalovirus serostatus. Among 398 genotyped donors of the cohort, an average of about 240,000 unique TCR beta nucleotide sequences were sequenced per donor, about a sixth of them non-productive. In an earlier analysis of around 540 of the donors, high-throughput TCR beta sequencing was used to judge whether each TCR beta V gene segment behaved as functional or pseudogenic. High-throughput TCR immunosequencing, statistical association of individual TCRs with disease status, and machine learning were combined to predict cytomegalovirus infection status. A later analysis re-analyzed previously published TCR beta repertoires from about 730 donors and added high-resolution HLA genotyping to study TCR occurrence patterns. Approximately 330 gigabases of sequencing data and roughly 81 million unique TCR sequences made up an early release that covered several hundred HLA-typed donors. General findings and caveats noted by the study authors: In a later genetic analysis, fewer N-insertions in productive TCRs were reported among donors in an Asian-associated ancestry cluster than the roughly 700-donor mean. In a later analysis, TCR association rates were found to vary across HLA loci, with the most associated TCRs seen for DRB1 alleles and the fewest for HLA-C alleles. Cytomegalovirus status was reported to be diagnosed by the classifier with high specificity and sensitivity in both the original and validation cohorts. A later analysis found that HLA-associated TCR beta chains were more clonally expanded and had lower generation probabilities than equally common non-associated chains. Fewer than 20 rarely observed V segments, including chromosome 9 orphons, were excluded from the earlier analysis of a few hundred of the donors because counts were too low. Linkage disequilibrium might explain the correlated functional status among segregating V segments, but an unknown experimental factor could not be ruled out. A later genetic analysis associated a missense DCLRE1C variant with V-gene and J-gene trimming of TCR beta chains, and an independent cohort replicated the association. In an earlier analysis of some 500 of the donors, most TCR beta V segments were observed in productive rearrangements about 87% or about 30% of the time, broadly matching IMGT annotations. A later analysis associated 15,000 or so TCR beta sequences with specific HLA alleles at a false discovery rate of 0.05. Sequencing depth was assumed to be roughly uniform across donors in the presence/absence analyses, though that assumption may not hold. Immune exposure information for the cohort was limited to CMV serostatus. Most CMV-associated TCR beta chains appeared to be HLA-restricted in a later analysis, and the HLA associations seemed to be driven largely by CMV exposure. Several of the top co-occurrence clusters appeared to be linked to parvovirus B19, influenza, CMV and Epstein-Barr virus, according to a later analysis. When HLA alleles, especially DR and DQ, strongly co-occurred, TCR associations were difficult to assign to individual alleles. The cohort was sequenced for TCR beta chains only, and without alpha or paired-chain data the features that could be detected were limited. A further reported finding was that TCR beta sequences accurately predicted the HLA-A and HLA-B alleles for most subjects in the first cohort. A few of the identified cytomegalovirus-associated TCR beta chains were confirmed in vitro to be specific for cytomegalovirus antigens. Because HLA typing was missing for some donors at each locus, association tests included only the typed subset. Because the 87-base-pair reads could not distinguish some IMGT-functional V segments, including TRBV6-2 and TRBV6-3, those segments were excluded. In the study, some 160 TCR beta chains were listed as associated with cytomegalovirus. The sequencing pipeline was judged likely to have produced a cluster of highly shared sequence variants as a technical artifact. Most TCR sequences were observed very rarely across donors, whereas some public TCRs were present in many individuals. The authors suggested that the approach could potentially be generalized to other disease states and immunological phenotypes.

Receptors were amplified or captured by the immunoSEQ multiplex PCR assay. The multiplex PCR relied on a mix of 60 forward primers for TCR Vbeta segments and 13 reverse primers for TCR Jbeta segments. A multiplex PCR assay on genomic DNA amplified the CDR3 region of rearranged TCR beta genes. The amplified TCR beta libraries were sequenced on the Illumina HiSeq System as 87-base-pair reads. Per the source publication's procedure: Across the 666 repertoires, a later analysis counted roughly 77 million unique TCR beta chains, roughly 11 million of which were shared by at least two donors. Raw reads were error-corrected and collapsed into unique sequences by a nearest-neighbor algorithm in which closely related sequences were merged to remove PCR and sequencing errors. CDR3 sequences were aligned to IMGT reference sequences to assign V, D and J gene segments. Each retained sequence needed at least a six-nucleotide match to both a V gene segment and a J gene segment. A rearrangement counted as productive if the CDR3 had no stop codons and remained in frame with V and J, and every other rearrangement counted as non-productive. CDR3 was defined by IMGT convention, running from the second conserved V-encoded cysteine to the conserved J-encoded phenylalanine. The earlier analysis of about 560 of the donors excluded any sequence lacking an unambiguous match to a single V gene segment. An earlier analysis of fewer than 650 of the donors classified V segments as functional when productive rearrangements were above 56.7% and as segregating when the standard deviation between donors was above 5%. To diagnose cytomegalovirus status from the catalog of TCR beta chain sequences, a statistical classification framework was built. In a later analysis, TCR nucleotide sequences were compared against IMGT/GENE-DB human TR gene sequences so that V and J genes could be assigned. Using the TCRdist pipeline, a later analysis assigned CDR3 sequences along with most-parsimonious VDJ recombination scenarios. In a later analysis, each TCR beta chain was defined by its CDR3 amino acid sequence together with its V-gene family, and reads without a unique V-gene family were excluded. As a way to deal with suspected cross-contamination and a sequencing artifact, a later analysis dropped hundreds of nucleotide sequences that were highly shared and had low generation probability. In a later analysis, a clonal expansion index for each public chain was calculated from normalized within-repertoire ranks of inferred template counts. A later analysis computed generation probabilities with a VDJ recombination model fitted to out-of-frame rearrangements, and checked the results against IGoR. In a later analysis, hypergeometric tests were used to score TCR-TCR, TCR-HLA and TCR-CMV co-occurrence, with a repertoire-size bias correction applied to TCR pairs. False discovery rates were estimated in a later analysis by permuting HLA or CMV assignments 20 times. A later analysis grouped co-occurring TCRs with DBSCAN, adding TCRdist sequence similarity when clustering within HLA-allele-positive subsets. Repertoires with fewer than 30,000 or more than 120,000 public chains were left out of co-occurrence clustering, as were four to six repertoires with anomalous nucleotide sharing. As stored in TCRdb, this immuneACCESS dataset retains in-frame rearrangements with V and J assigned. A fraction of the clones does not appear; measured against another copy, unresolved V genes explain less than half of the discrepancy, and the remainder lacks a known reason. The DNA was the basis for D and trimming; V, J and clone size are from that table. The sample table contains 70,000 to 100,000 clones; only one count was recorded for around 80% of them. Approximately 30% of the sample is taken by the ten largest.

A word on this clone: The specificity of this receptor is unknown. No much larger clone exists at a distance of one base, and base qualities are not known.

In total, 630 or so healthy bone marrow donors made up the cohort. At the time of sampling, every cohort member was nominally healthy, though immune exposures that went unrecorded were likely present. The donor was CMV seropositive and was included in the group of around 300 seropositive cohort members. A peripheral blood sample was collected from each donor, and TCR beta sequencing was performed on peripheral blood mononuclear cells. The Qiagen DNeasy Blood Extraction Kit was used to extract genomic DNA from the blood cell samples. The CDR3, from cysteine to phenylalanine, totals 12 residues. Of the read, only the CDR3 DNA is kept; its 36 bases are in frame from base 1. Looking up the germline V gene yields CDR1 SQVTM and CDR2 ANQGSEA. The V end loses 3 bases and the J end loses 4 bases, and a stretch of 9 bases separates them.

The source material was PBMCs. The origin of this receptor is a man aged 50-60 years in good health and CMV-seropositive. Recombination joined TRBV29-1 with TRBJ1-1; no confident D gene assignment can be made. This receptor carries the CDR3 CSVDTTATEAFF. At the DNA level, the sequence is TGCAGCGTTGACACTACTGCCACTGAAGCTTTCTTT.